Presented here are 24 T cell receptor beta chains from one specimen sequenced in a study. TCRdb fed the RT-PCR reads into MiXCR, producing one record per CDR3 protein. The data hold about 680,000 distinct CDR3 sequences, with about 14% observed a single time. The sequencing sample was made of memory CD4+ T cells from blood. These receptors were collected from a female donor in good health, serving as a healthy control.

V is TRBV28 and J is TRBJ2-6; D is possibly TRBD1 (5 bases). The CDR3 loop spans 18 amino acids. The ends were cut back, 4 bases at V and 3 bases at J, with 19 bases in the middle. Germline V lookup: CDR1 MDHEN, CDR2 SYDVKM. The CDR3 sequence is CASSSEIIRGRGANVLTF. Here the CDR3 DNA reads TGTGCCAGCAGTTCGGAGATTATAAGGGGCCGTGGGGCCAACGTCCTGACTTTC.

The V call is TRBV5-6, the J call TRBJ2-5; D unclear. CDR1 is SGHDT and CDR2 is YYEEEE in the germline V gene. Trimming removed 4 bases from V and 3 bases from J, with 16 bases in between. CDR3 length: 15 amino acids. CDR3 sequence (DNA): TGTGCCAGCAGCCTAATGTTGACTGGGGAAGAGACCCAGTACTTC. The encoded protein is CASSLMLTGEETQYF.

The genes are TRBV18 and TRBJ2-3, with a possible D match to TRBD2 (5 bases). The length of the CDR3 is 18 residues. V was trimmed by 3 bases and J by 3 bases, leaving 22 bases between them. Germline V gene sequence: CDR1 KGHSH, CDR2 LQKENI. The CDR3 DNA reads as TGTGCCAGCTCACCCCGGGGTGGGCTAGCCGCCGGGACAGATACGCAGTATTTT. This codes for CASSPRGGLAAGTDTQYF.

The chain links TRBV6-6 to TRBJ2-7, with D perhaps TRBD1 (5 bases). There are 13 residues in the CDR3. Germline CDR1 is MNHNY and CDR2 is SVGAGI (reference sequence). V was clipped by 6 bases and J by 7 bases, with 16 bases between them. The CDR3 protein is CASRSFDSREQYF. The CDR3 nucleotides read TGTGCCAGCAGATCTTTTGACAGTCGGGAGCAGTACTTC.

V and J are TRBV6-1 and TRBJ1-5; D gene ambiguous. From germline, CDR1 is MNHNS and CDR2 SASEGT. The ends were cut back, 1 base at V and 1 base at J, with 8 bases in the middle. The CDR3 is 15 amino acids. The CDR3, as DNA: TGTGCCAGCAGTGAAGGGCAAGGCAGCAATCAGCCCCAGCATTTT. This encodes CASSEGQGSNQPQHF.

This clonotype was recorded at least ten times. The V call is TRBV20-1, the J call TRBJ2-7, with 7 nucleotides matching TRBD2. This CDR3 is built from 15 residues. Trimming cost V 3 bases and J 2 bases; bases outside gene matches: 10. Per the germline V gene, CDR1 is DFQATT and CDR2 is SNEGSKA (reference sequence). The CDR3 DNA is TGCAGTGCTAGGAGCGGTCCTAGCGGCACCTACGAGCAGTACTTC. Its translation is CSARSGPSGTYEQYF.

This clonotype was seen a few times. The V call is TRBV7-2, the J call TRBJ2-7, with unresolved D. CDR3 length: 14 amino acids. Germline V gives CDR1 SGHTA, CDR2 FQGNSA. V was shortened by 5 bases and J by 3 bases, with 14 bases between the two germline ends. CDR3 DNA: TGTGCCAGCAGCCCGGACCCTTACAACTACGAGCAGTACTTC. Translating gives CASSPDPYNYEQYF. The whole variable domain, filled in from reference TRBV7-2 and TRBJ2-7, reads GAGVSQSPSNKVTEKGKDVELRCDPISGHTALYWYRQSLGQGLEFLIYFQGNSAPDKSGLPSDRFSAERTGGSVSTLTIQRTQQEDSAVYLCASSPDPYNYEQYFGPGTRLTVT.

This chain links TRBV11-2 with TRBJ2-3, with D tentatively TRBD2 (6 bases). Germline V lookup: CDR1 SGHAT, CDR2 FQNNGV. CDR3 length equals 16 residues. V dropped 1 base and J dropped 3 bases, with 14 bases sitting between them. DNA for the CDR3: TGTGCCAGCAGCTTAGGCGGGACGGTGGTAACAGATACGCAGTATTTT. Residues: CASSLGGTVVTDTQYF.

This chain connects TRBV20-1 to TRBJ1-5, with a tentative D call TRBD1 (5 bases). Trimming cost V 2 bases and J 1 base, with 15 bases left between them. Germline V gene sequence: CDR1 DFQATT, CDR2 SNEGSKA (reference sequence). The CDR3 extends over 16 amino acids. CDR3 region: CSARLFAGVSNQPQHF. The CDR3 DNA reads as TGCAGTGCTAGATTATTCGCGGGGGTGAGCAATCAGCCCCAGCATTTT.

The chain carries TRBV5-6 and TRBJ1-3; no definite D call. The CDR3 runs 14 residues. CDR1 is SGHDT and CDR2 is YYEEEE in the germline V gene. V was pared by 3 bases and J by 3 bases, with 10 bases between. CDR3 residues: CASSSQLNGNTIYF. The CDR3 bases are TGTGCCAGCAGCTCACAGCTAAATGGAAACACCATATATTTT.

The chain links TRBV5-1 to TRBJ2-3; 8 bases fit TRBD1. J gave up 1 base and V 3 bases, and 4 bases lay outside the gene matches. The germline V gene encodes CDR1 SGHRS and CDR2 YFSETQ. The CDR3 has 15 residues. DNA for the CDR3: TGCGCCAGCAGCTCCGACAGGGGTGGCACAGATACGCAGTATTTT. It encodes CASSSDRGGTDTQYF. Combining the CDR3 with reference TRBV5-1 and TRBJ2-3 gives the whole variable domain KAGVTQTPRYLIKTRGQQVTLSCSPISGHRSVSWYQQTPGQGLQFLFEYFSETQRNKGNFPGRFSGRQFSNSRSEMNVSTLELGDSALYLCASSSDRGGTDTQYFGPGTRLTVL.

This clonotype came up a few times. The CDR3 sequence: CASRNRAGVYEQYF. The CDR3 DNA reads TGCGCCAGCCGAAACAGGGCGGGGGTGTACGAGCAGTACTTC. The V gene is TRBV5-1, the J gene TRBJ2-7, with a tentative D call TRBD2 (7 bases). CDR3 length: 14 amino acids. Germline CDR1 SGHRS, CDR2 YFSETQ. The V gene lost 7 bases and the J gene lost 4 bases, with 18 bases spanning the gap.

This clonotype was detected ten times or more. The chain uses TRBV6-6 and TRBJ2-7; D uncertain. The germline gives CDR1 MNHNY, CDR2 SVGAGI (reference sequence). Trimming took 2 bases from V and 2 from J, leaving 10 bases between them. This CDR3 region has 14 residues. CDR3 loop: CASSYQAETYEQYF. The CDR3 DNA is TGTGCCAGCAGTTACCAAGCTGAAACCTACGAGCAGTACTTC.

This clonotype was recorded many times. The gene calls are TRBV20-1 and TRBJ2-7; 7 nucleotides agree with TRBD2. The length of the CDR3 is 14 residues. Germline V gives CDR1 DFQATT, CDR2 SNEGSKA (reference sequence). Trimming took 5 bases from V and 4 from J; bases not matched to a gene: 11. CDR3 region: CSARGGSSGYEQYF. The DNA of the CDR3 is TGCAGTGCTCGCGGGGGATCTAGCGGATACGAGCAGTACTTC.

This clonotype has only a few counts. The junction does not match germline at one end; this may be a read error. V usage is TRBV10-2 and J usage is TRBJ1-2; D uncertain. Germline lookup yields CDR1 WSHSY and CDR2 SAAADI. The CDR3 contains 11 residues. This CDR3 reads CASRDDGGYTF. CDR3 nucleotides: TGCGCCAGCCGTGACGATGGAGGCTACACCTTC.

This clonotype was counted ten times or more. The chain couples TRBV20-1 to TRBJ2-5; 7 bases align to TRBD1. V was clipped by 4 bases and J by 3 bases; unmatched bases: 8. Looked up from germline, CDR1 is DFQATT and CDR2 is SNEGSKA (reference sequence). The CDR3 has 14 amino acids. CDR3 nucleotides: TGCAGTGCTACCCCGAGACAGGGAGAAGAGACCCAGTACTTC. It translates to CSATPRQGEETQYF.

The table lists this clonotype with many counts. The chain carries TRBV9 and TRBJ2-5; D gene uncertain. Trimming took off 7 bases at V and 0 bases at J, with 7 bases between the two ends. Germline V gene sequence: CDR1 SGDLS, CDR2 YYNGEE. This CDR3 has 12 amino acids. As DNA, the CDR3 is TGTGCCAGCTCACGGAACCAAGAGACCCAGTACTTC. Amino acids: CASSRNQETQYF.

The V gene is TRBV6-2 or TRBV6-3, the J gene TRBJ1-1, with D unresolved. The CDR3 length is 13 residues. The V gene lost 7 bases and the J gene lost 0 bases, with 9 bases spanning the gap. Germline V CDR1 and CDR2: MNHEY, SVGEGT. The CDR3 is CASTSYMNTEAFF. The CDR3 coding sequence is TGTGCCAGCACCTCCTACATGAACACTGAAGCTTTCTTT.

This clonotype appeared a few times. The J gene is TRBJ2-3, the V gene TRBV4-1, with TRBD1 matching over 8 bases. After removal of 2 bases from V and 1 base from J, the junction contained 2 bases not matched to a gene. Germline lookup yields CDR1 MGHRA and CDR2 YSYEKL. This CDR3 is 15 amino acids long. CDR3 nucleotide sequence: TGCGCCAGCAGCCAACAACAGGGGGGCACAGATACGCAGTATTTT. Its protein is CASSQQQGGTDTQYF.

The V and J genes are TRBV10-3 and TRBJ2-1; possible D gene TRBD2, 6 bases. The germline V and J ends were trimmed by 3 bases and 7 bases, with 16 bases remaining between them. In germline, CDR1 is ENHRY, CDR2 SYGVKD. The CDR3 contains 15 residues. This CDR3 reads CAISENWRDENEQFF. CDR3 sequence (DNA): TGTGCCATCAGTGAAAATTGGCGGGATGAAAATGAGCAGTTCTTC.

The table lists this clonotype with many counts. The J gene is TRBJ2-1, the V gene TRBV6-2 or TRBV6-3; D unclear. V was cut by 4 bases and J by 9 bases, with 22 bases left in between. Germline CDR1 reads MNHEY; CDR2 reads SVGEGT. This CDR3 has 16 residues. The CDR3 here is CASSFSGPTRFGEQFF. CDR3 nucleotides: TGTGCCAGCAGTTTTTCTGGCCCAACCCGGTTTGGTGAGCAGTTCTTC.

This rearrangement joins TRBV5-6 to TRBJ2-2; D unclear. V was trimmed by 3 bases and J by 3 bases, leaving 18 bases between them. This CDR3 is built from 17 residues. Germline V gives CDR1 SGHDT, CDR2 YYEEEE. The CDR3 DNA reads TGTGCCAGCAGCTCCAAGTTACCGGGTACGCACACCGGGGAGCTGTTTTTT. It specifies CASSSKLPGTHTGELFF.

The J gene is TRBJ1-3, the V gene TRBV12-3 or TRBV12-4; D gene ambiguous. The V gene lost 7 bases and the J gene lost 2 bases, with 6 bases spanning the gap. The CDR3 is 12 amino acids. Here the CDR3 reads CASKYAGNTIYF. The CDR3 region has the DNA TGTGCCAGCAAGTATGCTGGAAACACCATATATTTT.

V is TRBV28 and J is TRBJ2-5; no reliable D call. Per germline, CDR1 MDHEN and CDR2 SYDVKM. The CDR3 covers 14 residues. Trimming stripped 2 bases from V and 3 bases from J, with 10 bases between. CDR3 DNA sequence: TGTGCCAGCAGTTTAGTTGTTAATGAAGAGACCCAGTACTTC. Encoded protein: CASSLVVNEETQYF.